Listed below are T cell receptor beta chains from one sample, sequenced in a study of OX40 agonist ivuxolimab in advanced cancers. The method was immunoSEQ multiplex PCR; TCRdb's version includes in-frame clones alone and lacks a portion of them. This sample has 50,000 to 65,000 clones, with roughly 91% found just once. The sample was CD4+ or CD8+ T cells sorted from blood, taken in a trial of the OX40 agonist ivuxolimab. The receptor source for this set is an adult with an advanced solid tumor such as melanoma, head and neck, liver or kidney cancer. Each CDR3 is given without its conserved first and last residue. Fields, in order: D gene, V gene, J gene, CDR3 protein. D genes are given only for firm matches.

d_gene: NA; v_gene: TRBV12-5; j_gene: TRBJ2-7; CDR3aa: ASGPPAGKPVEQY
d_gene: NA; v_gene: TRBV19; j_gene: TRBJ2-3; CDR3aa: ASRGQAASTDTQY
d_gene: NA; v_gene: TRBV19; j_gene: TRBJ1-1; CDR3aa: ASSNRRENTEAF
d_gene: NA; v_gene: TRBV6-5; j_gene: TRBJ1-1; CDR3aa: ASSYGDPEAF
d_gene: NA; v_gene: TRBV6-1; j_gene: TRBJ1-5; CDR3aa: ASSEALLSNQPQH
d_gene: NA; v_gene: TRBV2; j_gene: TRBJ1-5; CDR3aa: ASSVQGLGNQPQH
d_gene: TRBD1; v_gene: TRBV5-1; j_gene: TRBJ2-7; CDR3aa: ASSLGQGDYEQY
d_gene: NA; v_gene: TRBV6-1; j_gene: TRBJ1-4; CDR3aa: ASSLTRAANEKLF
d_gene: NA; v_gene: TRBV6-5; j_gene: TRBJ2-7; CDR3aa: ASSGSGGRDYEQY
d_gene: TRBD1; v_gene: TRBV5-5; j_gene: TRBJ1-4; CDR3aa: ASSLAVGTGNEKLF
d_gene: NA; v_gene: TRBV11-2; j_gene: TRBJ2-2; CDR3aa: ASSVSNTGELF
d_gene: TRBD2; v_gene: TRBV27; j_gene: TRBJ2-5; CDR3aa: ASSLMGVAGGSETQY
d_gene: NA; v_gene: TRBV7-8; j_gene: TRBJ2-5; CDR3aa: ASSLTPETQY
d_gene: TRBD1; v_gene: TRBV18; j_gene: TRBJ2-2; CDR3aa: ASSPQLPGGARTGELF
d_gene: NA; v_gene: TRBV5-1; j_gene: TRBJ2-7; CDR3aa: ASSLTPGEVHEQY
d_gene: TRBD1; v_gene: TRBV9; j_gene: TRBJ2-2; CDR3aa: ASSVEALVRGQSGELF
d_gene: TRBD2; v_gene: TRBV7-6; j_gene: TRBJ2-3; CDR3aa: ASSSPGLAADTQY
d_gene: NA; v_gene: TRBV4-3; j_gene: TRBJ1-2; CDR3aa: ASSQEEYGYT
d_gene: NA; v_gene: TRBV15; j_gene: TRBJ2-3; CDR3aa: ATSRDLRDTQY
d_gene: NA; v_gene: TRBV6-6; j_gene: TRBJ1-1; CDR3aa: ASSPRTVREAF
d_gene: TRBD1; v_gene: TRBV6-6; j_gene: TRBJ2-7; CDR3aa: ASSYEGTGDYEQY
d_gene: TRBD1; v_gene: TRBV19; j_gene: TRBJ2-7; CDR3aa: ASSPTGGYEQY
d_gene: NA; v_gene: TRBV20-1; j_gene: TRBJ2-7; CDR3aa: SARGGYEQY
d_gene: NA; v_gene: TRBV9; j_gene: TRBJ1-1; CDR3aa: ASSVLGTSNTEAF
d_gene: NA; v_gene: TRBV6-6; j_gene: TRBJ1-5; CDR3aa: ASTRANQPQH
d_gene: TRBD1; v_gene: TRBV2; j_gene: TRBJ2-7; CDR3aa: ASREDRVRFSGEQY
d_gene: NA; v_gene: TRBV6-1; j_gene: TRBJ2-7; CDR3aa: ASISPRTDYSEQY
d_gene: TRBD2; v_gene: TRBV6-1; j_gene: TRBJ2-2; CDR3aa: ASVGLAGSVGELF
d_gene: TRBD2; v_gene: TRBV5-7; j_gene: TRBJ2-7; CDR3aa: ASSRKAGGDYEQY
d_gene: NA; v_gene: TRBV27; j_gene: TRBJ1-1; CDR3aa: ASSSLQVNTEAF
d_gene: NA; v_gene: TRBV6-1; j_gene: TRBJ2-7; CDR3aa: ASKGGNYEQY
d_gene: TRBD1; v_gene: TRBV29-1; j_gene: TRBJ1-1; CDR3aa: SVNPRGLNTEAF
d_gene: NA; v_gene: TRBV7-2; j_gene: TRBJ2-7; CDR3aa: ASSLTPDIGYEQY
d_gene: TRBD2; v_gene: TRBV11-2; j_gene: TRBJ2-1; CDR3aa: ASSLDRGEYNEQF
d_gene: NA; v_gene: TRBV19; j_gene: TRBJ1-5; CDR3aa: ASSTPRGGDNQPQH
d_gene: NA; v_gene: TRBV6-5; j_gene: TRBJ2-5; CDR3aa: ASMYRDQETQY
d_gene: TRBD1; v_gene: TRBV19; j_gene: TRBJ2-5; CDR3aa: ASSIQGAETQY
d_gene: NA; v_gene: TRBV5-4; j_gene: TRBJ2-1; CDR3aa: ASSLPGHRYNEQF
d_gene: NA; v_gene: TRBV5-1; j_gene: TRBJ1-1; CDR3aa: ASSLQGERTEAF
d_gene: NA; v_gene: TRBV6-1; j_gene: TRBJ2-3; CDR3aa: ASTEQGNTDTQY
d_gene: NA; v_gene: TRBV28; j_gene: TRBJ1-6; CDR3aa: ASSRRTVNSPLH
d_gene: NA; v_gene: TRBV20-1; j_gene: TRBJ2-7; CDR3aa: SALRTYEQY
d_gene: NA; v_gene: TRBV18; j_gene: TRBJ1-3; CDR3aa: ASSPSGLASGNTIY
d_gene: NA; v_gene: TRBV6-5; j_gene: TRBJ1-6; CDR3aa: ASSYDDGNSPLH
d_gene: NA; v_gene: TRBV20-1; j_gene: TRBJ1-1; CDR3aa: SARDRAEAF
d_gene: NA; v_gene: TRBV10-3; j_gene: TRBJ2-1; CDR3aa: AISAASDYNEQF
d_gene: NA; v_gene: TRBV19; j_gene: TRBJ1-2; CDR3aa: ASSSLQGGNYGYT
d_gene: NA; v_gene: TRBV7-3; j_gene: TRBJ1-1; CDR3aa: ASSSNRGGANTEAF
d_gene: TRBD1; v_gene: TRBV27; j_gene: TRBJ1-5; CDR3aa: ASSDFRTGARNQPQH
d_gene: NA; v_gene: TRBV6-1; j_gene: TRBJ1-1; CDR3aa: ASRQGNTEAF
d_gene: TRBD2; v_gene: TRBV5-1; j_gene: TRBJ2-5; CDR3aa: ASSLGGTTQETQY
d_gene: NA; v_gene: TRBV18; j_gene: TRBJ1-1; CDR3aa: ASSLTKGVNTEAF
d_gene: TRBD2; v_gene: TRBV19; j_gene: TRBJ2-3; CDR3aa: ASSHGRGADTQY
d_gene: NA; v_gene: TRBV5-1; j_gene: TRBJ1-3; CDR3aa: ASSLALGGQGNTIY
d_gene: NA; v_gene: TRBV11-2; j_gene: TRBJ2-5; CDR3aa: ASSPRRGGTKTTQY
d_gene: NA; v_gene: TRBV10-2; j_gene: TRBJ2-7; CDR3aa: ASHLHGGSSYEQY
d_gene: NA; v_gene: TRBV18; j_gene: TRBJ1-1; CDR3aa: ASSPGVNTEAF